These 10 T cell receptor beta chains were all obtained from the same sample, sequenced in a study of control samples from healthy donors and cancer patients (TCRdb year 2020). Library generation was performed with the immunoSEQ multiplex PCR assay. TCRdb provides this immuneACCESS table in a form limited to in-frame rearrangements. Some clones are lacking; in checked studies, under half of them reflect an unresolved V gene, and why the rest are absent is not known. In all, the sample holds 100,000 to 150,000 clones, and about nine tenths of those were seen once. Around 2.1% of the sample belongs to the ten largest clones. The material sequenced was blood. These receptors all come from a woman aged 45-65 years in good health.

This chain links TRBV5-1 with TRBJ2-4, with 10 nucleotides matching TRBD1. V was pared by 4 bases and J by 2 bases, with 6 bases of the junction left unmatched. Germline CDR1 and CDR2: SGHRS and YFSETQ. The CDR3 consists of 16 residues. The CDR3 region is CASSQGQGNSKNIQYF. CDR3 nucleotide sequence: TGCGCCAGCAGCCAGGGACAGGGGAATTCCAAAAACATTCAGTACTTC. The full variable domain, with the rest looked up from reference TRBV5-1 and TRBJ2-4, is KAGVTQTPRYLIKTRGQQVTLSCSPISGHRSVSWYQQTPGQGLQFLFEYFSETQRNKGNFPGRFSGRQFSNSRSEMNVSTLELGDSALYLCASSQGQGNSKNIQYFGAGTRLSVL.

The V gene is TRBV18, the J gene TRBJ1-1, with D possibly matching TRBD1 (6 bases). The germline V and J ends were trimmed by 2 bases and 3 bases, with 13 bases remaining between them. Germline V CDR1 and CDR2: KGHSH, LQKENI. This CDR3 comprises 15 residues. The CDR3: CASSPKRGSYTEAFF. The DNA for the CDR3 is TGTGCCAGCTCACCAAAAAGGGGGTCGTACACTGAAGCTTTCTTT. The variable domain in full, completed from reference TRBV18 and TRBJ1-1, reads NAGVMQNPRHLVRRRGQEARLRCSPMKGHSHVYWYRQLPEEGLKFMVYLQKENIIDESGMPKERFSAEFPKEGPSILRIQQVVRGDSAAYFCASSPKRGSYTEAFFGQGTRLTVV.

The gene calls are TRBV25-1 and TRBJ1-4; a possible D gene is TRBD1 (6 bases). The CDR3 is 14 amino acids. V was cut by 5 bases and J by 3 bases, with 10 bases left in between. Germline loops: CDR1 MGHDK, CDR2 SYGVNS. CDR3 in DNA: TGTGCCAGCAGTCCGGGGGGGCCTAATGAAAAACTGTTTTTT. Its protein product is CASSPGGPNEKLFF. The full variable domain, rest sourced from reference TRBV25-1 and TRBJ1-4, is EADIYQTPRYLVIGTGKKITLECSQTMGHDKMYWYQQDPGMELHLIHYSYGVNSTEKGDLSSESTVSRIRTEHFPLTLESARPSHTSQYLCASSPGGPNEKLFFGSGTQLSVL.

The V call is TRBV27, the J call TRBJ1-3; D possibly corresponds to TRBD1 (6 bases). Germline CDR1 MNHEY, CDR2 SMNVEV (reference sequence). The ends were cut back, 6 bases at V and 2 bases at J, with 14 bases in the middle. This CDR3 has 15 amino acids. CDR3 sequence reads: CASSYTGTPGNTIYF. The DNA of the CDR3 is TGTGCCAGCAGCTATACAGGGACCCCTGGAAACACCATATATTTT.

This clone was seen a few times. The chain has TRBV6-1 and TRBJ1-4; 9 nucleotides match TRBD1. J lost 5 bases, V lost 0 bases, and 4 bases had no gene match. Per the germline V gene, CDR1 is MNHNS and CDR2 is SASEGT. This CDR3 region has 16 residues. CDR3 sequence: CASSEAIGQGNEKLFF. As DNA, the CDR3 is TGTGCCAGCAGTGAAGCGATCGGACAGGGGAATGAAAAACTGTTTTTT.

The count of this clone is one. CDR3 region: CASREGQQSHYGYTF. CDR3 DNA sequence: TGTGCCAGCAGAGAGGGACAGCAAAGCCACTATGGCTACACCTTC. The V and J genes are TRBV27 and TRBJ1-2; 7 bases map to TRBD1. V lost 6 bases and J lost 3; bases outside the gene matches: 10. Per germline, CDR1 MNHEY and CDR2 SMNVEV (reference sequence). The CDR3 runs 15 residues.

The J gene is TRBJ2-6, the V gene TRBV3-1 (or the pseudogene TRBV3-2); D gene uncertain. CDR1 LGHDT and CDR2 YNNKEL come from the germline V gene (reference sequence). The CDR3 length is 14 residues. V gave up 3 bases and J gave up 0 bases, with 3 bases separating them. The CDR3 nucleotides read TGTGCCAGCAGCCATGGCTCTGGGGCCAACGTCCTGACTTTC. Protein: CASSHGSGANVLTF.

This CDR3 is CASSRTGRIEAFF. For the CDR3, the DNA is TGTGCCAGCAGTCGAACAGGGAGAATTGAAGCTTTCTTT. The chain joins TRBV6-6 to TRBJ1-1; a possible D gene is TRBD1 (6 bases). V dropped 5 bases and J dropped 7 bases, with 14 bases sitting between them. Germline V gene sequence: CDR1 MNHNY, CDR2 SVGAGI (reference sequence). The CDR3 extends over 13 amino acids.

The gene calls are TRBV29-1 and TRBJ1-2; tentative D call: TRBD1 (6 bases). This CDR3 spans 13 amino acids. The V end lost 7 bases, the J end lost 5 bases, and 17 bases lay between the germline ends. Germline V gene sequence: CDR1 SQVTM, CDR2 ANQGSEA. CDR3 amino acids: CSAGPQGWYGYTF. As DNA, the CDR3 is TGCAGCGCAGGCCCACAGGGTTGGTATGGCTACACCTTC.

The chain joins TRBV28 to TRBJ2-1; D gene uncertain. V shed 9 bases and J shed 10 bases, with 16 bases lying between them. The germline V gene encodes CDR1 MDHEN and CDR2 SYDVKM. CDR3 size: 12 residues. The CDR3 bases are TGTGCCAGTACATCGAGTCTAACCGAGCAGTTCTTC. It is translated as CASTSSLTEQFF.